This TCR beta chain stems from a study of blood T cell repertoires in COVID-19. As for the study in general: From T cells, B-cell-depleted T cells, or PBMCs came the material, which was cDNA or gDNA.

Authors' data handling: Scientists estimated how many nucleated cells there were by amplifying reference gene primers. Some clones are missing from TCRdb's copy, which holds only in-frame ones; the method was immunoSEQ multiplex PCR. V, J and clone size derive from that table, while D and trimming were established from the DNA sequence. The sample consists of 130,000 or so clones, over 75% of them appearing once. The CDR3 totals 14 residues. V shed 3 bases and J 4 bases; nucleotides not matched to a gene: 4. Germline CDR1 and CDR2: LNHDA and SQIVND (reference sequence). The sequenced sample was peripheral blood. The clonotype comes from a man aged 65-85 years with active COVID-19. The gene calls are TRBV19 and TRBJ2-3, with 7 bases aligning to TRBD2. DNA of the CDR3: TGTGCCAGTAGTATTAATGGGGGGGCAGATACGCAGTATTTT. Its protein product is CASSINGGADTQYF.